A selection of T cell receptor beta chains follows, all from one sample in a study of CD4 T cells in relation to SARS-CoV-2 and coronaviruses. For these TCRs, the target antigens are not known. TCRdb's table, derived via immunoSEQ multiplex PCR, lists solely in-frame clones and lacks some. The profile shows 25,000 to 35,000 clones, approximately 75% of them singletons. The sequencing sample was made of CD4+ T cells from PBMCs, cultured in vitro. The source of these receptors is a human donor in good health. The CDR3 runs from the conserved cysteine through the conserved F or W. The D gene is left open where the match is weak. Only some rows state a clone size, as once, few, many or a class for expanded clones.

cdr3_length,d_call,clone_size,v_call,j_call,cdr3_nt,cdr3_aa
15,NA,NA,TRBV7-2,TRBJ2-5,TGTGCCAGCAGCCTAGATTCGACACGGGGGGAGACCCAGTACTTC,CASSLDSTRGETQYF
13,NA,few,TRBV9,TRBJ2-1,TGTGCCAGCAGCGTAGGACAGTACAATGAGCAGTTCTTC,CASSVGQYNEQFF
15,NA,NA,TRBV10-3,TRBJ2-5,TGTGCCATCAGTGGGGGGGCCGTTGGCAAAGAGACCCAGTACTTC,CAISGGAVGKETQYF
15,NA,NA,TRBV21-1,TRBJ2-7,TGTGCCAGCAGCCCTTCGGGAGGTGGCCCCTACGAGCAGTACTTC,CASSPSGGGPYEQYF
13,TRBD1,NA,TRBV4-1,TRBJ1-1,TGCGCCAGCAGCCAGGCTGGACAGGGGCAAGCTTTCTTT,CASSQAGQGQAFF
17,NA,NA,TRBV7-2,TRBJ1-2,TGTGCCAGCAGTTCGGATAGATGGGGACAAACTAACTATGGCTACACCTTC,CASSSDRWGQTNYGYTF
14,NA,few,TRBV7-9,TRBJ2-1,TGTGCCAGCAGCGCCGGGAGTCCCTACAATGAGCAGTTCTTC,CASSAGSPYNEQFF
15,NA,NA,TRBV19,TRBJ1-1,TGTGCCAGTAGTATACAGGGGCCTCTGGGGACTGAAGCTTTCTTT,CASSIQGPLGTEAFF
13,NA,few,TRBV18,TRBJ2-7,TGTGCCAGCTCACCGGGGCTCTCGGGGGAGCAGTACTTC,CASSPGLSGEQYF
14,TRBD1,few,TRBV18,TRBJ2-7,TGTGCCAGCTCACCGGGACAGGGGGACTACGAGCAGTACTTC,CASSPGQGDYEQYF
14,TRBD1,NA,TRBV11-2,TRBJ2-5,TGTGCCAGCAGTCCGGGACAGGGTGCGGAGACCCAGTACTTC,CASSPGQGAETQYF
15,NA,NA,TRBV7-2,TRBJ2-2,TGTGCCAGCAGCCCCAAGTCAGGCGACACCGGGGAGCTGTTTTTT,CASSPKSGDTGELFF
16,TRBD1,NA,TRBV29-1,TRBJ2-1,TGCAGCGTCTCAAAAAATCCGGCAGGGGGCTGGTATGAGCAGTTCTTC,CSVSKNPAGGWYEQFF
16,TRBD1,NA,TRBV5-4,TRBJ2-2,TGTGCCAGCAGCCGCGGGACAGGGGGCGGAACCGGGGAGCTGTTTTTT,CASSRGTGGGTGELFF
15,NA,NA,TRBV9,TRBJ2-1,TGTGCCAGCAGCGTAGAGAGGGGATCCTACAATGAGCAGTTCTTC,CASSVERGSYNEQFF
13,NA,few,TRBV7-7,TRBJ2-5,TGTGCCAGCAGCTTAGAAGCGGCGGGGACCCAGTACTTC,CASSLEAAGTQYF
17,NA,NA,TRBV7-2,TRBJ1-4,TGTGCCAGCAGCTTAGTGGGGACGGCACCCGCTAATGAAAAACTGTTTTTT,CASSLVGTAPANEKLFF
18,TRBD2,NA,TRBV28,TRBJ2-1,TGTGCCAGCAGTTCCGGGACTAGCGGGAGCGCGGTTTACAATGAGCAGTTCTTC,CASSSGTSGSAVYNEQFF
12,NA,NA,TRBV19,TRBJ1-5,TGTGCCAGTAACACCGTCAATCAGCCCCAGCATTTT,CASNTVNQPQHF
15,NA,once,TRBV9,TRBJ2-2,TGTGCCAGCAGCGTAAATGTGGGGAACACCGGGGAGCTGTTTTTT,CASSVNVGNTGELFF
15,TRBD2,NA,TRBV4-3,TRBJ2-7,TGCGCCAGCAGCCAAGATAGCGGGAGCTCCTACGAGCAGTACTTC,CASSQDSGSSYEQYF
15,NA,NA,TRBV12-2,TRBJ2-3,TGTGCAAGTCGCTCGTACAGGGGAGGTACAGATACGCAGTATTTT,CASRSYRGGTDTQYF
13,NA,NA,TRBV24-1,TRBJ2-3,TGTGCCACCGGAGGAGGCAACACAGATACGCAGTATTTT,CATGGGNTDTQYF
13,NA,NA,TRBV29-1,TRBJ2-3,TGCAGCGCCGAGGCCCAAAGCACAGATACGCAGTATTTT,CSAEAQSTDTQYF
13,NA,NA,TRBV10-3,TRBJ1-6,TGTGCCATCAGTGAGTGGGGCGATTCACCCCTCCACTTT,CAISEWGDSPLHF
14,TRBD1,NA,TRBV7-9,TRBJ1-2,TGTGCCAGCAGCCTGGGACAGGGGGACTATGGCTACACCTTC,CASSLGQGDYGYTF
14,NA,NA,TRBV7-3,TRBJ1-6,TGTGCCAGCAGCGCGACAGCGGGTAATTCACCCCTCCACTTT,CASSATAGNSPLHF
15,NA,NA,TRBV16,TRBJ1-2,TGTGCCAGCAGCCAATTAAGAGGGGGGCGCTATGGCTACACCTTC,CASSQLRGGRYGYTF
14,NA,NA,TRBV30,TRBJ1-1,TGTGCCTGGAGTGTAAACCTGCGAGGTACTGAAGCTTTCTTT,CAWSVNLRGTEAFF
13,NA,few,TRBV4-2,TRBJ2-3,TGTGCCAGCAGCCCATTTGGCCCAGATACGCAGTATTTT,CASSPFGPDTQYF
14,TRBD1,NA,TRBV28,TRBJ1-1,TGTGCCAGCAGTATTCAGGGGGCGCAAACTGAAGCTTTCTTT,CASSIQGAQTEAFF
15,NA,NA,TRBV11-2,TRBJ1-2,TGTGCCAGCAGCCCCGGTAGTAACGCTAACTATGGCTACACCTTC,CASSPGSNANYGYTF
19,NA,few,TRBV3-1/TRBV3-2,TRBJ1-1,TGTGCCAGCAGCCAGGGATTTATAGGGAAAGGGGACGGAAACACTGAAGCTTTCTTT,CASSQGFIGKGDGNTEAFF
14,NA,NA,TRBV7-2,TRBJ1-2,TGTGCCAGCAGCTTAGGGGGGGCTGACTATGGCTACACCTTC,CASSLGGADYGYTF
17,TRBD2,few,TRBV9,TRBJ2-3,TGTGCCAGCAGCGTAGCCGACAGCGGGACCGTCTCAGATACGCAGTATTTT,CASSVADSGTVSDTQYF